One and the same sample provided the 7 T cell receptor beta chains below, sequenced in a study of shared T cell receptors in the human thymus. Measured with immunoSEQ multiplex PCR; TCRdb has only the in-frame clones, and not every one. The sample lists over 350,000 clones, around 93% occurring once. Sequencing input: thymocytes. These receptors all come from a human donor.

V gene TRBV4-1 combines with J gene TRBJ2-3; 10 positions match TRBD2. The CDR3 extends over 18 amino acids. With 0 bases clipped from V and 5 bases from J, the junction kept 11 bases outside the gene matches. CDR1 is MGHRA and CDR2 is YSYEKL in the germline V gene. The CDR3 region has the DNA TGCGCCAGCAGCCAAGATCCCACGAGCGGGAGGGCCCGAGATACGCAGTATTTT. It translates to CASSQDPTSGRARDTQYF.

The V gene is TRBV11-2, the J gene TRBJ1-5; D is unresolved. This CDR3 region has 15 residues. The germline CDR1 and CDR2 sequences are SGHAT and FQNNGV. Between the trimmed V and J ends, which lost 2 bases and 5 bases, there was a span of 13 bases. CDR3 nucleotide sequence: TGTGCCAGCAGCTTAAGGCTAGGTTGGGATCAGCCCCAGCATTTT. This gives the protein CASSLRLGWDQPQHF.

The chain is built from TRBV14 and TRBJ2-3; the match to TRBD1 covers 8 bases. The CDR3 length is 15 residues. Looked up from germline, CDR1 is SGHDN and CDR2 is FVKESK. The V gene end was trimmed by 5 bases and the J gene end by 4 bases; junction bases not matched to a gene: 8. CDR3 sequence: CASSSRGQGSDTQYF. The CDR3 region has the DNA TGTGCCAGCAGCTCCAGGGGGCAAGGTTCAGATACGCAGTATTTT.

This chain connects TRBV2 to TRBJ2-7; D might be TRBD1 (5 bases). The V gene lost 3 bases and the J gene lost 0 bases, with 15 bases spanning the gap. The CDR3 is made up of 16 amino acids. Germline V gene lookup returns CDR1 SNHLY and CDR2 FYNNEI. In nucleotides, the CDR3 is TGTGCCAGCAGTGAGTCCCTGACAGATAACTCCTACGAGCAGTACTTC. The encoded protein is CASSESLTDNSYEQYF.

The CDR3 loop reads CASSFPTGLMNTEAFF. In DNA form, the CDR3 reads TGTGCCAGCAGTTTCCCGACAGGGCTAATGAACACTGAAGCTTTCTTT. The rearrangement uses TRBV28 and TRBJ1-1, with TRBD1 matching over 7 bases. With V trimmed by 3 bases and J by 0 bases, 7 bases remained unmatched. Germline V CDR1 and CDR2: MDHEN, SYDVKM. This CDR3 has 16 residues.

The chain is built from TRBV4-1 and TRBJ1-5; D gene unclear. Germline CDR1 MGHRA, CDR2 YSYEKL. The CDR3 extends over 15 amino acids. The ends were cut back, 1 base at V and 4 bases at J, with 11 bases in the middle. This CDR3 is CASSQVSWGNQPQHF. In nucleotides, the CDR3 is TGCGCCAGCAGCCAAGTCTCCTGGGGAAATCAGCCCCAGCATTTT.

This chain joins TRBV7-2 and TRBJ2-2; D is unclear. Germline CDR1 SGHTA, CDR2 FQGNSA. The V and J ends lost 9 bases and 7 bases respectively, with 6 bases between them. The CDR3 has 10 residues. As DNA, the CDR3 is TGTGCCAGGAAGCTCGGGGAGCTGTTTTTT. This sequence encodes CARKLGELFF.